This T cell receptor (beta chain) was sequenced for a study of blood T cells in healthy people across ages. Study-wide points: Unsorted PBMCs ruled out conclusive naive versus antigen-experienced comparison.

The second PCR ran roughly 6 to 12 cycles with a sample-barcoded 5' primer and J-beta primers. Per-sample output comprised a minimum of 2.5 million paired-end reads containing CDR3. TCRdb analysed the 5' RACE reads with MiXCR anew, one entry per CDR3 protein. The sample consists of roughly 700,000 distinct CDR3 sequences, around half of them appearing once. Worth noting for this clonotype: Its target is not known.

This clonotype was sampled from a woman aged 60-70 years in good health. The sequenced sample was blood.

The CDR3 here is CATKQGYNEQFF. In DNA form, the CDR3 reads TGTGCCACCAAACAGGGGTACAATGAGCAGTTCTTC. The chain joins TRBV27 to TRBJ2-1; 7 bases fit TRBD1. The CDR3 is 12 amino acids. Germline lookup yields CDR1 MNHEY and CDR2 SMNVEV (reference sequence). J was trimmed by 4 bases and V by 10 bases; bases with no gene match: 4.